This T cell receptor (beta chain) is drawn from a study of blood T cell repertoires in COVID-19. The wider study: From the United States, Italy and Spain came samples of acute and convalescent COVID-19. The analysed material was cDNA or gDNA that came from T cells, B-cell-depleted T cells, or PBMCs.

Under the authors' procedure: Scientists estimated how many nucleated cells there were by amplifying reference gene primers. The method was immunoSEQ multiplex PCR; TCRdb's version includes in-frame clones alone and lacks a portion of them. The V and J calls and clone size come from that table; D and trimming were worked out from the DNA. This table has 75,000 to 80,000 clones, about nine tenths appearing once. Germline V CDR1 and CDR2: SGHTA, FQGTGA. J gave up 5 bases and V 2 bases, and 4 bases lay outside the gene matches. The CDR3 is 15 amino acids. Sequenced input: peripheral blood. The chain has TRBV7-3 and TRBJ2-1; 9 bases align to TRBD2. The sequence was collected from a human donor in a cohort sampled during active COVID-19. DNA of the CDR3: TGTGCCAGCAGCTTAGCGGGGGGGATAAACAATGAGCAGTTCTTC. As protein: CASSLAGGINNEQFF.